Below, 28 T cell receptor beta chains from the same sample are listed, as sequenced in a study of identical twins. TCRdb called the 5' RACE reads again in MiXCR, with one record for every CDR3 protein. The data contain around 500,000 distinct CDR3 sequences, 11% to 15% of them singletons. The same data also contributed to another study, on yellow fever vaccine responses in identical twins.

What was sequenced was CD4+ T cells sorted from blood. The receptor set was obtained from a woman aged 18-35 years in good health.

Only a few counts were recorded for this clonotype. This chain joins TRBV30 and TRBJ2-7; 9 positions match TRBD1. The germline V gene has CDR1 GTSNPN and CDR2 SVGIG (reference sequence). J was trimmed by 5 bases and V by 1 base; bases with no gene match: 15. The CDR3 loop spans 17 amino acids. CDR3 sequence: CAWSARLGWTGVDEQYF. The CDR3 region has the DNA TGTGCCTGGAGTGCCAGGCTAGGGTGGACAGGGGTAGACGAGCAGTACTTC.

This rearrangement joins TRBV19 to TRBJ2-6; D gene uncertain. Germline V gene sequence: CDR1 LNHDA, CDR2 SQIVND (reference sequence). V lost 3 bases and J lost 2, with 8 bases in between. The CDR3 has 15 amino acids. CDR3 bases: TGTGCCAGTAGTATCGCCTTTACTGGGGCCAACGTCCTGACTTTC. Its protein is CASSIAFTGANVLTF.

V and J are TRBV20-1 and TRBJ1-5, with 7 bases lining up with TRBD1. The germline CDR1 and CDR2 sequences are DFQATT and SNEGSKA (reference sequence). The length of the CDR3 is 14 residues. Trimming took 0 bases from V and 6 from J; bases not matched to a gene: 5. DNA for the CDR3: TGCAGTGCTAGAGATCTTTCAGGGGGTCAGCCCCAGCATTTT. Encoded protein: CSARDLSGGQPQHF.

The chain uses TRBV23-1 and TRBJ1-6; 7 bases agree with TRBD1. TRBV23-1 carries the ORF label, with uncertain function. The J segment lost 8 bases and the V segment lost 3 bases, leaving 1 base of the junction unmatched. The CDR3 is 13 residues long. The CDR3 sequence: CASSHQGDSPLHF. In DNA, the CDR3 is TGCGCCAGCAGTCACCAGGGGGATTCACCCCTCCACTTT.

Many counts were recorded for this clonotype. One junction end does not reproduce the germline sequence, and a read error may be involved. CDR3 in amino acids: CASSFLRGETQYF. The CDR3 DNA is TGTGCTAGCAGCTTCTTAAGGGGCGAGACCCAGTACTTC. This sequence joins TRBV7-7 and TRBJ2-5, with a tentative D call TRBD1 (5 bases). The V gene's germline CDR1 is SSHAT and CDR2 FNYEAQ (reference sequence). The CDR3 loop spans 13 amino acids.

This clonotype has a count of ten or more. The chain links TRBV29-1 to TRBJ2-1, with 9 bases identical to TRBD1. CDR1 is SQVTM, CDR2 ANQGSEA, per germline. Unmatched junction bases numbered 13, after V lost 6 bases and J lost 7 bases. The CDR3 extends over 15 amino acids. CDR3 nucleotides: TGCAGCGTAAAGAAGGGACAGGGAGTAAGGAATGAGCAGTTCTTC. This codes for CSVKKGQGVRNEQFF.

This chain uses TRBV11-1 with TRBJ2-1; 14 nucleotides line up with TRBD2. The CDR3 loop spans 19 amino acids. V shed 1 base and J 0 bases; nucleotides not matched to a gene: 5. Germline V gives CDR1 SGHAT, CDR2 FQDESV (reference sequence). Written as DNA, the CDR3 is TGTGCCAGCAGCTTAGTCGGACTAGCGGGAGGATCCTCCTACAATGAGCAGTTCTTC. This gives the protein CASSLVGLAGGSSYNEQFF. Full variable domain (missing parts from reference TRBV11-1 and TRBJ2-1): EAEVAQSPRYKITEKSQAVAFWCDPISGHATLYWYRQILGQGPELLVQFQDESVVDDSQLPKDRFSAERLKGVDSTLKIQPAELGDSAMYLCASSLVGLAGGSSYNEQFFGPGTRLTVL.

This clonotype was picked up a small number of times. The chain employs TRBV14 and TRBJ2-3; D remains ambiguous. Germline-derived CDR1 and CDR2 are SGHDN and FVKESK. The germline V and J ends were trimmed by 4 bases and 11 bases, with 13 bases remaining between them. This CDR3 contains 12 residues. Written as DNA, the CDR3 is TGTGCCAGCAGCCGAGACCCGTTTATGCAGTATTTT. It translates to CASSRDPFMQYF.

The J gene is TRBJ1-1, the V gene TRBV6-1; weak D call: TRBD1 (6 bases). CDR1 MNHNS and CDR2 SASEGT come from the germline V gene. The CDR3 sequence is 15 residues long. Trimming left V 5 bases short and J 0 bases short, with 13 bases between. As DNA, the CDR3 is TGTGCCAGCAGTCCGATAGGACAGCTGAACACTGAAGCTTTCTTT. Encoded protein: CASSPIGQLNTEAFF.

This clonotype was seen at least ten times. This sequence joins TRBV12-3 or TRBV12-4 and TRBJ1-1; D may be TRBD1 (6 bases). This CDR3 has 15 residues. V was clipped by 2 bases and J by 1 base, with 11 bases between them. The CDR3 reads CASSLSGAANTEAFF. In nucleotides, the CDR3 is TGTGCCAGCAGTTTATCGGGGGCCGCGAACACTGAAGCTTTCTTT.

This clonotype was seen only a few times. The chain has TRBV7-2 and TRBJ2-3, with D possibly called TRBD1 or TRBD2 (5 bases each). With 7 bases removed from V and 11 bases from J, the gap between germline ends came to 19 bases. This CDR3 has 13 residues. CDR1 is SGHTA and CDR2 is FQGNSA in the germline V gene. CDR3 protein: CASTLGGPVKQYF. The CDR3 DNA reads TGTGCCAGCACCCTTGGGGGACCCGTTAAGCAGTATTTT.

The chain recombines TRBV5-4 with TRBJ2-7, with TRBD1 matching 7 bases. Germline lookup yields CDR1 SGHNT and CDR2 YYREEE (reference sequence). The CDR3 sequence is 15 residues long. Trimming took 4 bases from V and 3 from J; bases not matched to a gene: 10. The CDR3 here is CASSQFDRADYEQYF. The CDR3 DNA reads as TGTGCCAGCAGCCAATTCGACAGGGCCGACTACGAGCAGTACTTC.

V and J are TRBV18 and TRBJ1-5, with unresolved D. The CDR3 sequence is 12 residues long. The germline V and J ends were trimmed by 6 bases and 4 bases, with 7 bases remaining between them. Germline loops: CDR1 KGHSH, CDR2 LQKENI. In DNA form, the CDR3 reads TGTGCCAGCTCCCCCGAGAATCAGCCCCAGCATTTT. Translating gives CASSPENQPQHF.

This clonotype was seen only a few times. The chain is built from TRBV4-3 and TRBJ2-3, with 9 bases fitting TRBD1. The junction had 10 bases not matched to a gene; V was cut back by 5 bases and J by 1 base. The CDR3 contains 17 residues. Germline V gene sequence: CDR1 LGHNA, CDR2 YSLEER. CDR3 bases: TGCGCCAGCAGCAAAACGACAGGGGGAATCGGCACAGATACGCAGTATTTT. Translation: CASSKTTGGIGTDTQYF.

The chain employs TRBV29-1 and TRBJ2-1; D is ambiguous. Trimming took off 1 base at V and 2 bases at J, with 9 bases between the two ends. There are 14 residues in the CDR3. Germline CDR1 SQVTM, CDR2 ANQGSEA. CDR3 coding DNA: TGCAGCGTTGAAGTCATCAACGCCTACAATGAGCAGTTCTTC. This sequence encodes CSVEVINAYNEQFF.

There are a few counts of this clonotype. The rearrangement uses TRBV4-1 and TRBJ2-5, with 11 bases fitting TRBD2. Germline trimming cut 3 bases from V and 0 bases from J; bases unmatched to any gene: 6. The V gene's germline CDR1 is MGHRA and CDR2 YSYEKL. The CDR3 spans 17 residues. CDR3: CASSQGLAELYQETQYF. The CDR3 coding sequence is TGCGCCAGCAGCCAGGGACTAGCGGAGCTGTACCAAGAGACCCAGTACTTC.

The chain uses TRBV20-1 and TRBJ2-1; D is uncertain. V lost 4 bases and J 0 bases, leaving 16 bases between the germline ends. There are 16 residues in the CDR3. Per the germline V gene, CDR1 is DFQATT and CDR2 is SNEGSKA (reference sequence). CDR3 nucleotides: TGCAGTGCTAACCACCGGACGGTTAGCTCCTACAATGAGCAGTTCTTC. It specifies CSANHRTVSSYNEQFF.

This clonotype was detected a few times. This chain links TRBV5-1 with TRBJ2-3, with unresolved D. Germline V gene sequence: CDR1 SGHRS, CDR2 YFSETQ. This CDR3 has 17 residues. Trimming pared 2 bases from V and 0 bases from J, leaving 16 bases between. The CDR3 DNA reads TGCGCCAGCAGCTTCCCACAGATGGCCCGCAGCACAGATACGCAGTATTTT. Translated: CASSFPQMARSTDTQYF.

The chain combines TRBV4-3 with TRBJ2-3; D ambiguous. Deletions cut 0 bases from V and 4 bases from J, with 11 bases between. The CDR3 is made up of 15 amino acids. CDR1 is LGHNA, CDR2 YSLEER, per germline. CDR3 DNA: TGCGCCAGCAGCCAAGACCCAATACCCCCAGATACGCAGTATTTT. Residues: CASSQDPIPPDTQYF.

In its sample, this clonotype was seen a few times. The chain links TRBV11-2 to TRBJ2-7; 13 bases map to TRBD2. The length of the CDR3 is 16 residues. Losses at the gene ends were 3 bases for V and 3 bases for J; bases not matched to a gene: 5. Per germline, CDR1 SGHAT and CDR2 FQNNGV. In DNA, the CDR3 is TGTGCCAGCAGCTTCGGGACTAGCGGGAACTACTACGAGCAGTACTTC. Amino acid sequence: CASSFGTSGNYYEQYF.

This clonotype has at least ten counts. The V gene is TRBV12-3 or TRBV12-4, the J gene TRBJ2-5; 7 bases line up with TRBD2. The CDR3 runs to 16 residues. With V trimmed by 5 bases and J by 2 bases, 11 bases remained unmatched. The CDR3 sequence is CASSPTGGRGQETQYF. The CDR3 coding sequence is TGTGCCAGCAGTCCAACGGGAGGAAGGGGTCAAGAGACCCAGTACTTC.

CDR3 nucleotides: TGCAGTGCTAGCGGGAAACGCAATTCACCCCTCCACTTT. Translated, it gives CSASGKRNSPLHF. V is TRBV20-1 and J is TRBJ1-6; no firm D call. The CDR3 is made up of 13 amino acids. V was shortened by 3 bases and J by 7 bases, with 10 bases between the two germline ends. The germline CDR1 and CDR2 sequences are DFQATT and SNEGSKA (reference sequence).

This clonotype was detected a few times. This sequence joins TRBV7-2 and TRBJ2-1; no reliable D call. CDR1 and CDR2 from the germline V gene are SGHTA and FQGNSA. V was cut by 5 bases and J by 0 bases, with 17 bases left in between. CDR3 size: 17 residues. CDR3 sequence: CASSRFIRSGSYNEQFF. As DNA, the CDR3 is TGTGCCAGCAGCCGATTTATTCGTAGTGGCTCCTACAATGAGCAGTTCTTC.

The rearrangement links TRBV4-3 to TRBJ2-5; D is unclear. The V end was cut by 4 bases, the J end by 5 bases, with 11 bases between. Per germline, CDR1 LGHNA and CDR2 YSLEER. This CDR3 spans 13 amino acids. CDR3 residues: CASSRGFGETQYF. The CDR3 DNA is TGCGCCAGCAGCCGCGGATTTGGGGAGACCCAGTACTTC.

The chain links TRBV30 to TRBJ2-7; 7 bases map to TRBD1. CDR1 and CDR2 from the germline V gene are GTSNPN and SVGIG (reference sequence). V shed 3 bases and J 4 bases; nucleotides not matched to a gene: 6. The CDR3 has 13 residues. Here the CDR3 DNA reads TGTGCCTGGAGCGCGACAGGGTTGTACGAGCAGTACTTC. Protein product: CAWSATGLYEQYF.

V is TRBV5-1 and J is TRBJ2-3; the D gene is possibly TRBD1 (5 bases). The CDR3 loop spans 15 amino acids. Germline values: CDR1 SGHRS, CDR2 YFSETQ. Trimming pared 1 base from V and 3 bases from J, leaving 12 bases between. CDR3 in DNA: TGCGCCAGCAGCTTGATGCAGGGCAGGACAGATACGCAGTATTTT. Its protein product is CASSLMQGRTDTQYF.

The rearrangement joins TRBV20-1 to TRBJ1-1, with 10 nucleotides matching TRBD1. The length of the CDR3 is 17 residues. V trimming: 2 bases; J trimming: 0 bases; junction bases outside the gene matches: 9. Per the germline V gene, CDR1 is DFQATT and CDR2 is SNEGSKA (reference sequence). CDR3 DNA sequence: TGCAGTGCTAGACCCCGGGACAGGGGATCAATGAACACTGAAGCTTTCTTT. Encoded protein: CSARPRDRGSMNTEAFF.

The sample holds many counts of this clonotype. The chain carries TRBV7-8 and TRBJ2-5; D is ambiguous. Trimming pared 3 bases from V and 1 base from J, leaving 6 bases between. Germline V gene sequence: CDR1 SGHVS, CDR2 FQNEAQ. The length of the CDR3 is 13 residues. This CDR3 is CASSFGSQETQYF. The CDR3 nucleotides are TGTGCCAGCAGCTTCGGGTCCCAAGAGACCCAGTACTTC. Looking up the rest from reference TRBV7-8 and TRBJ2-5 gives the full variable domain: GAGVSQSPRYKVAKRGQDVALRCDPISGHVSLFWYQQALGQGPEFLTYFQNEAQLDKSGLPSDRFFAERPEGSVSTLKIQRTQQEDSAVYLCASSFGSQETQYFGPGTRLLVL.